This TCR beta chain was observed in a study of CD8+CD57+ T cells in acquired aplastic anemia. Germline lookup yields CDR1 LNHNV and CDR2 YYDKDF (reference sequence). The CDR3 sequence is 13 residues long. The V and J ends lost 1 base and 7 bases respectively, with 10 bases between them. It was genomic DNA that served as the template for profiling TCR beta VDJ and CDR3. TCRdb re-called the reads through MiXCR, storing one row per CDR3 protein. Of a few hundred thousand distinct CDR3 sequences in the sample, under 80% are singletons; the top ten hold 3% to 5%. The rearrangement joins TRBV15 to TRBJ2-5; maybe TRBD1 (6 bases). The sequence was obtained from a human donor in good health, serving as a control. Sequenced: sorted CD4+, CD8+, or CD8+CD57+ T cells (not recorded which) from PBMCs. The CDR3 DNA follows: TGTGCCACCAGCAGAGCCCAGGGGTTGACCCAGTACTTC. It specifies CATSRAQGLTQYF. Looking up the rest from reference TRBV15 and TRBJ2-5 gives the full variable domain: DAMVIQNPRYQVTQFGKPVTLSCSQTLNHNVMYWYQQKSSQAPKLLFHYYDKDFNNEADTPDNFQSRRPNTSFCFLDIRSPGLGDTAMYLCATSRAQGLTQYFGPGTRLLVL.